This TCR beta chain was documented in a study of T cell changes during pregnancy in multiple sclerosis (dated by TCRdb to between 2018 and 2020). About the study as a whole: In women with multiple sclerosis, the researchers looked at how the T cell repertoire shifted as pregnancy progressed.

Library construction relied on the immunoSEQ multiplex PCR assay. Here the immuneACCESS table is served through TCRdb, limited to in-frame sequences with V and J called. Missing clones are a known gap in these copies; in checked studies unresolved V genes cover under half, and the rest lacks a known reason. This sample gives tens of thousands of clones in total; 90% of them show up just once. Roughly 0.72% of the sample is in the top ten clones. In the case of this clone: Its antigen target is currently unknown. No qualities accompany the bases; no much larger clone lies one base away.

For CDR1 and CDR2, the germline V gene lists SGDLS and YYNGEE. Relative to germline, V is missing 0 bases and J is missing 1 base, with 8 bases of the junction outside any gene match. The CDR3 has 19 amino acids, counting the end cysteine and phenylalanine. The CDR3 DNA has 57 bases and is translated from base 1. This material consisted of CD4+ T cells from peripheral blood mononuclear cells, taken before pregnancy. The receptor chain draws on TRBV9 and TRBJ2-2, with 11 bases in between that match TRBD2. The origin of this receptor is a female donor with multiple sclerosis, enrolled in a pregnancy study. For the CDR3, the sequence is CASSVGPGTSGLNTGELFF. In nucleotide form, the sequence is TGTGCCAGCAGCGTAGGACCCGGGACTAGCGGTCTGAACACCGGGGAGCTGTTTTTT.